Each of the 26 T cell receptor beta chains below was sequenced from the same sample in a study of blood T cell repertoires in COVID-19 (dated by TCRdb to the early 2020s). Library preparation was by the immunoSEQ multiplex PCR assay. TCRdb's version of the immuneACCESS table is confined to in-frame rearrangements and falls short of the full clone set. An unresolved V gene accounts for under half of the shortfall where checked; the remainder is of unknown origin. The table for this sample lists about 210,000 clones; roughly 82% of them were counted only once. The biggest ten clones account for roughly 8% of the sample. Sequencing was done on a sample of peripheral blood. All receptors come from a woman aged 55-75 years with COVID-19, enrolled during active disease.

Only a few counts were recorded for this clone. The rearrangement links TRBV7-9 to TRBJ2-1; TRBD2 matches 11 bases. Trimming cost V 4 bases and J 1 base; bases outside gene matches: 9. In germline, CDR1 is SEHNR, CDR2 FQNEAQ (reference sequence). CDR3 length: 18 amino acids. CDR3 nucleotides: TGTGCCAGCAGCTCGCCGGGACTAGCGGTCTTGTCCTACAATGAGCAGTTCTTC. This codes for CASSSPGLAVLSYNEQFF. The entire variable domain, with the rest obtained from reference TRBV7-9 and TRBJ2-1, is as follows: DTGVSQNPRHKITKRGQNVTFRCDPISEHNRLYWYRQTLGQGPEFLTYFQNEAQLEKSRLLSDRFSAERPKGSFSTLEIQRTEQGDSAMYLCASSSPGLAVLSYNEQFFGPGTRLTVL.

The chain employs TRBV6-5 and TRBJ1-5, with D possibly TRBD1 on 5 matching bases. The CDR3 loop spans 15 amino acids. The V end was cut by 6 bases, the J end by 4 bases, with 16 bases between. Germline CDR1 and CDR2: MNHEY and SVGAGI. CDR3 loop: CASRPFGGINQPQHF. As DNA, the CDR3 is TGTGCCAGCAGGCCTTTTGGGGGGATAAATCAGCCCCAGCATTTT.

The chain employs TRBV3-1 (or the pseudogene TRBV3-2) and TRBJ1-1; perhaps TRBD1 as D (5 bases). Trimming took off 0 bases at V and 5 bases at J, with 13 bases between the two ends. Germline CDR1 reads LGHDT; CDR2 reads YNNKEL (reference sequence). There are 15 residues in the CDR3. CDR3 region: CASSQDSRRGTEAFF. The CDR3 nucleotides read TGTGCCAGCAGCCAAGACTCAAGGAGGGGAACTGAAGCTTTCTTT.

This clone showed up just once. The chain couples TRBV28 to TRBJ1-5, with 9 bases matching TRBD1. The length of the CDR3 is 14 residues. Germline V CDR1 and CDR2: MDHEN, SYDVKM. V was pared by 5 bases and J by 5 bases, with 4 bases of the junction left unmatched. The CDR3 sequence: CASSVTGGYQPQHF. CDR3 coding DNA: TGTGCCAGCAGTGTGACAGGGGGTTATCAGCCCCAGCATTTT.

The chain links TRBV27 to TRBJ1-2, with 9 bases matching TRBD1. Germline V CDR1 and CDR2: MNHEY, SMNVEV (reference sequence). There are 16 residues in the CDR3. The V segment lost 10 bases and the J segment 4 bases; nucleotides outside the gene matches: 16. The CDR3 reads CATHPGQGGISYGYTF. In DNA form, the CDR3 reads TGTGCCACCCATCCGGGACAGGGTGGTATCAGCTATGGCTACACCTTC.

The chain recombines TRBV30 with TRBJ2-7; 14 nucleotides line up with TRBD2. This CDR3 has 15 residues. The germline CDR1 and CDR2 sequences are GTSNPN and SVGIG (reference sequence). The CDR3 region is CAYQGTSGSFYEQYF. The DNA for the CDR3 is TGTGCATACCAGGGGACTAGCGGGAGTTTTTACGAGCAGTACTTC.

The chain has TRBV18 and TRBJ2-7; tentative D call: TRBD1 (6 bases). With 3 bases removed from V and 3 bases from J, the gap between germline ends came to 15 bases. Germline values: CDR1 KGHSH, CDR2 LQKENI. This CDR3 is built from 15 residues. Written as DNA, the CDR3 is TGTGCCAGCTCACCGAAGGACAGAGGTTTCTACGAGCAGTACTTC. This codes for CASSPKDRGFYEQYF.

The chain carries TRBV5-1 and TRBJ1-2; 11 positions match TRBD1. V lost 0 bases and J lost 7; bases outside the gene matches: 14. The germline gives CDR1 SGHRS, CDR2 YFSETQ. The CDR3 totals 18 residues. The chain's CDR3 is CASSLEGLRDRGLRGYTF. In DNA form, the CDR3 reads TGCGCCAGCAGCTTGGAGGGTCTCCGGGACAGGGGGTTACGTGGCTACACCTTC.

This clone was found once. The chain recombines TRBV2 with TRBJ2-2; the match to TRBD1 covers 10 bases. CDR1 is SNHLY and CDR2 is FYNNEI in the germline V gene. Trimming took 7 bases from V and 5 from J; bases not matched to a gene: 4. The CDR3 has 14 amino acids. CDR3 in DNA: TGTGCCAGCATCCGGGACAGGGGTACCGGGGAGCTGTTTTTT. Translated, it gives CASIRDRGTGELFF.

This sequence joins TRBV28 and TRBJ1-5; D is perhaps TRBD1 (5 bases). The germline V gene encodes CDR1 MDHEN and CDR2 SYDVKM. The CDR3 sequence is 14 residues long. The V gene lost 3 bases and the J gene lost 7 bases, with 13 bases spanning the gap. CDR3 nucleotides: TGTGCCAGCAGTTTGGGGCCAGGGCGGCAGCCCCAGCATTTT. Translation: CASSLGPGRQPQHF.

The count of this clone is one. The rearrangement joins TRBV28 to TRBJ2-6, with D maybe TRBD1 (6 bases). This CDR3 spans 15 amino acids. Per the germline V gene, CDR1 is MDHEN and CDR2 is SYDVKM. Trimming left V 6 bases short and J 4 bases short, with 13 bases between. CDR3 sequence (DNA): TGTGCCAGCAGGCCAAACAGGGTCGGGGCCAACGTCCTGACTTTC. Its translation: CASRPNRVGANVLTF.

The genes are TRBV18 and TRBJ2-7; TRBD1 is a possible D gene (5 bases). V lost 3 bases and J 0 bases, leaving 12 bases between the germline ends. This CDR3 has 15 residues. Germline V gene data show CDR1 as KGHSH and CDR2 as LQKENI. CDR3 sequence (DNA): TGTGCCAGCTCACCTAATCCAGGGCACTCCTACGAGCAGTACTTC. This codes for CASSPNPGHSYEQYF.

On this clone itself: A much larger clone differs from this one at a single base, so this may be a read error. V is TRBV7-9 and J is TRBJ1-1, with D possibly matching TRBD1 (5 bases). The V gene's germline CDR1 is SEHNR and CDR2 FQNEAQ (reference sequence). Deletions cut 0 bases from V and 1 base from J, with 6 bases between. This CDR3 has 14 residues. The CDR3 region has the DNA TGTGCCAGCAGCTTAGCGGGGGGGAACACTGAAGCTTTCTTT. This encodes CASSLAGGNTEAFF.

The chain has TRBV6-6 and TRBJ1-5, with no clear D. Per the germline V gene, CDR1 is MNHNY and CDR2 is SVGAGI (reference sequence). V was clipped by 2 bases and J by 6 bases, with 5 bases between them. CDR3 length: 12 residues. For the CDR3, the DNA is TGTGCCAGCAGTTACGTCAGTCAGCCCCAGCATTTT. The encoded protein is CASSYVSQPQHF.

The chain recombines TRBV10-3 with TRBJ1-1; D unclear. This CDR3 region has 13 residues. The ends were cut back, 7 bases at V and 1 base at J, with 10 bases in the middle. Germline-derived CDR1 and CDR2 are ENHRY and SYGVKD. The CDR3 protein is CAITATANTEAFF. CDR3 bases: TGTGCCATCACTGCGACTGCGAACACTGAAGCTTTCTTT.

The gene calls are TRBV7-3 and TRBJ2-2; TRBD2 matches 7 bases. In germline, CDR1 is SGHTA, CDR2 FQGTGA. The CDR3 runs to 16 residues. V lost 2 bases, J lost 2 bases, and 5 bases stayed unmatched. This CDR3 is CASSLWTRANTGELFF. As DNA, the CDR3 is TGTGCCAGCAGCTTATGGACTAGGGCAAACACCGGGGAGCTGTTTTTT.

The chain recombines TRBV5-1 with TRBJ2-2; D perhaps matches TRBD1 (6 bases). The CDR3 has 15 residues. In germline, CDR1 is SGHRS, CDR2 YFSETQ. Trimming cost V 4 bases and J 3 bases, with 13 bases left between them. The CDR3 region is CASSLGQGDTGELFF. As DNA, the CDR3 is TGCGCCAGCAGCCTGGGACAAGGTGACACCGGGGAGCTGTTTTTT.

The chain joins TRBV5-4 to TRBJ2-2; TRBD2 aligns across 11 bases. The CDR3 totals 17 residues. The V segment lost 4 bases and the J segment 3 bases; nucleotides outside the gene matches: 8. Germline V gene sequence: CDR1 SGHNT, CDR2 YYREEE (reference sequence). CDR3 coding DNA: TGTGCCAGCAGCACCCGCACTAGCGGGAGTTACACCGGGGAGCTGTTTTTT. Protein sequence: CASSTRTSGSYTGELFF.

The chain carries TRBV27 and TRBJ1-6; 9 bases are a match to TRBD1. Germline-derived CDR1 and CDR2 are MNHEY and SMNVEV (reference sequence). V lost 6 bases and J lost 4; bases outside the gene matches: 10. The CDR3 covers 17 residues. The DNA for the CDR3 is TGTGCCAGCAGGCCAATTAAACAGGGGGCTTATAATTCACCCCTCCACTTT. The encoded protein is CASRPIKQGAYNSPLHF.

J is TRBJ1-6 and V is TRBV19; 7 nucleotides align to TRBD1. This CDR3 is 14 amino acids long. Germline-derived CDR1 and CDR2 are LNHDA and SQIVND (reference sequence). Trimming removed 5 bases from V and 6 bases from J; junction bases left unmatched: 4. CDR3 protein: CASSPRQGNSPLHF. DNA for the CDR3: TGTGCCAGTAGTCCCCGACAGGGTAATTCACCCCTCCACTTT.

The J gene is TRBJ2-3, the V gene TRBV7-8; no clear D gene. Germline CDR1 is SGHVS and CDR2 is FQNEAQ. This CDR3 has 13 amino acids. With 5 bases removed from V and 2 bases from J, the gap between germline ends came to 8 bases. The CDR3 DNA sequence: TGTGCCAGCAGCCTTTGGCCCACAGATACGCAGTATTTT. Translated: CASSLWPTDTQYF.

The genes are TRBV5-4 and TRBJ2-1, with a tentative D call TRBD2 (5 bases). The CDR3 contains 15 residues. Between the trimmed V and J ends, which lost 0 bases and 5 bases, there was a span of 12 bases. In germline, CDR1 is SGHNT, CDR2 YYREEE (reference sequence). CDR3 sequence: CASSLVSSTNNEQFF. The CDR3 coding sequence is TGTGCCAGCAGCTTGGTCTCTAGCACAAACAATGAGCAGTTCTTC.

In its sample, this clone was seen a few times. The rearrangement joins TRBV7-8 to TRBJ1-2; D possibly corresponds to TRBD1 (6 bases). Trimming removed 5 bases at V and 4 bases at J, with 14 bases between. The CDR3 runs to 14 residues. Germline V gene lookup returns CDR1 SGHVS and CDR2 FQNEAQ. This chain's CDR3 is CASSLRAGAYGYTF. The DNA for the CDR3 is TGTGCCAGCAGCCTAAGGGCAGGGGCCTATGGCTACACCTTC.

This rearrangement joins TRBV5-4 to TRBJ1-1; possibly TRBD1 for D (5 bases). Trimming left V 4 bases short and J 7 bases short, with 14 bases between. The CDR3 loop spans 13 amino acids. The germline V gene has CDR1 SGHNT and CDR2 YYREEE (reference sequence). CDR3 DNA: TGTGCCAGCAGCCCCGACTCAGGGCGTGAAGCTTTCTTT. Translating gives CASSPDSGREAFF.

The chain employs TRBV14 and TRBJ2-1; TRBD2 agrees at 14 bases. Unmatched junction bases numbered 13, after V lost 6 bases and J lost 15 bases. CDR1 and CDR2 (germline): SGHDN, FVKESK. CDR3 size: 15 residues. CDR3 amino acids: CASSPGLAGGGVRFF. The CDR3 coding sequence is TGTGCCAGCAGTCCCGGACTAGCGGGAGGCGGGGTGCGGTTCTTC.

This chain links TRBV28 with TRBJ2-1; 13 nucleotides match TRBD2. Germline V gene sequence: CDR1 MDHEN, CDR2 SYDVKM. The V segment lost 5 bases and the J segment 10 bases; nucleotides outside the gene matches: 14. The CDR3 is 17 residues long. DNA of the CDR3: TGTGCCAGCAGTGGGGGACTAGCGGGATCGACGTCTCGCGAGCAGTTCTTC. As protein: CASSGGLAGSTSREQFF.